The 25 T cell receptor beta chains below were found in one sample sequenced in a study of CD8+ T cells in alopecia areata. Reverse transcribed after extraction, RNA yielded cDNA as the sequencing template. TCRdb keeps only in-frame clones here, not all; method: immunoSEQ multiplex PCR. The data contain under 200,000 clones, 60% to 75% of them seen just once; the ten biggest clones take up approximately 15%. Treatment defined: oral pan-JAK inhibitor, 5-10 mg twice daily. The sequencing used CD4+ T cells sorted from blood, collected at week 24, from a patient treated with tofacitinib. These receptors came from a human donor with alopecia areata.

The chain combines TRBV2 with TRBJ1-5, with a possible D match to TRBD1 (5 bases). Germline CDR1 and CDR2: SNHLY and FYNNEI. V lost 6 bases and J lost 4, with 22 bases in between. The CDR3 spans 17 residues. This CDR3 is CASSAAGRAFLNQPQHF. CDR3 coding DNA: TGTGCCAGCAGCGCCGCCGGCAGGGCATTTTTGAATCAGCCCCAGCATTTT.

The chain uses TRBV6-1 and TRBJ2-7; TRBD1 matches at 8 bases. The trim removed 6 bases at V and 2 bases at J, leaving 6 bases unmatched. Per germline, CDR1 MNHNS and CDR2 SASEGT. The CDR3 spans 14 residues. As DNA, the CDR3 is TGTGCCAGCAGCGGGACAGGATTCCCCTACGAGCAGTACTTC. Amino acids: CASSGTGFPYEQYF.

The chain carries TRBV7-9 and TRBJ2-7, with D unresolved. Germline CDR1 is SEHNR and CDR2 is FQNEAQ (reference sequence). This CDR3 region has 10 residues. Trimming took 4 bases from V and 2 from J, leaving 0 bases between them. In DNA, the CDR3 is TGTGCCAGCAGCTCCTACGAGCAGTACTTC. It codes for CASSSYEQYF.

V usage is TRBV15 and J usage is TRBJ2-5; maybe TRBD1 (7 bases). Germline V lookup: CDR1 LNHNV, CDR2 YYDKDF (reference sequence). CDR3 length equals 17 residues. V was trimmed by 0 bases and J by 5 bases, leaving 19 bases between them. CDR3 sequence reads: CATSRDLWRGRLETQYF. Written as DNA, the CDR3 is TGTGCCACCAGCAGAGATCTCTGGAGGGGGCGTTTGGAGACCCAGTACTTC.

This chain connects TRBV19 to TRBJ2-1; perhaps TRBD2 as D (5 bases). The CDR3 length is 14 residues. From germline, CDR1 is LNHDA and CDR2 SQIVND (reference sequence). The V and J ends lost 6 bases and 1 base respectively, with 10 bases between them. DNA of the CDR3: TGTGCCAGTAGAGCGAGCGGATCCTACAATGAGCAGTTCTTC. It specifies CASRASGSYNEQFF. The variable domain in full, with the rest retrieved from reference TRBV19 and TRBJ2-1, is DGGITQSPKYLFRKEGQNVTLSCEQNLNHDAMYWYRQDPGQGLRLIYYSQIVNDFQKGDIAEGYSVSREKKESFPLTVTSAQKNPTAFYLCASRASGSYNEQFFGPGTRLTVL.

The V gene is TRBV4-2, the J gene TRBJ2-3; 11 bases are shared with TRBD2. V lost 3 bases, J lost 1 base, and 6 bases stayed unmatched. CDR1 is LGHNA, CDR2 YNFKEQ, per germline. CDR3 size: 17 residues. Here the CDR3 reads CASSQALAGGRTDTQYF. The CDR3 DNA follows: TGTGCCAGCAGCCAGGCCCTAGCGGGGGGCCGCACAGATACGCAGTATTTT.

As to this clone: In the same sample, other DNA sequences code for this CDR3. This chain connects TRBV30 to TRBJ1-3; D unclear. This CDR3 spans 12 amino acids. Trimming removed 4 bases at V and 1 base at J, with 5 bases between. CDR1 GTSNPN and CDR2 SVGIG come from the germline V gene (reference sequence). The CDR3: CAWTGSGNTIYF. DNA of the CDR3: TGTGCCTGGACAGGATCTGGAAACACCATATATTTT.

This sequence joins TRBV7-2 and TRBJ1-2, with D uncertain. The germline CDR1 and CDR2 sequences are SGHTA and FQGNSA. V was clipped by 2 bases and J by 7 bases, with 8 bases between them. CDR3 length: 12 residues. This CDR3 is CASSLSVGGYTF. The DNA for the CDR3 is TGTGCCAGCAGCTTATCCGTCGGTGGCTACACCTTC.

The rearrangement uses TRBV7-9 and TRBJ2-5; D remains unclear. Germline CDR1 SEHNR, CDR2 FQNEAQ (reference sequence). Trimming removed 8 bases from V and 4 bases from J, with 11 bases in between. The length of the CDR3 is 12 residues. CDR3: CASGRLVETQYF. As DNA, the CDR3 is TGTGCCAGCGGCCGCCTGGTAGAGACCCAGTACTTC.

This clone was observed a single time. CDR3: CAWSRGSNTEAFF. The CDR3, as DNA: TGTGCCTGGAGTCGCGGATCGAACACTGAAGCTTTCTTT. This chain connects TRBV30 to TRBJ1-1; D gene ambiguous. The CDR3 is 13 residues long. Germline-derived CDR1 and CDR2 are GTSNPN and SVGIG (reference sequence). The V and J ends lost 2 bases and 1 base respectively, with 8 bases between them.

This clone was seen only once. The genes are TRBV25-1 and TRBJ1-2; 7 nucleotides agree with TRBD1. The V segment lost 3 bases and the J segment 3 bases; nucleotides outside the gene matches: 7. Per germline, CDR1 MGHDK and CDR2 SYGVNS. CDR3 length: 15 residues. The CDR3 sequence: CASSDPGTADYGYTF. The CDR3 DNA sequence: TGTGCCAGCAGTGACCCCGGGACAGCAGACTATGGCTACACCTTC.

In this sample, this clone turned up once. The genes are TRBV5-1 and TRBJ2-7; no firm D call. Trimming took 0 bases from V and 2 from J, leaving 9 bases between them. The CDR3 length is 14 residues. Germline CDR1 and CDR2: SGHRS and YFSETQ. The CDR3 DNA sequence: TGCGCCAGCAGCTTGGGTGGAGCCACCTACGAGCAGTACTTC. This gives the protein CASSLGGATYEQYF.

This clone was seen a handful of times. The chain has TRBV29-1 and TRBJ1-4; the D gene is possibly TRBD1 (5 bases). V gave up 8 bases and J gave up 5 bases, with 15 bases separating them. In germline, CDR1 is SQVTM, CDR2 ANQGSEA. The CDR3 is 13 residues long. The CDR3 spells CSRDSRINEKLFF. The DNA of the CDR3 is TGCAGCCGGGACTCTAGGATAAATGAAAAACTGTTTTTT.

The chain is built from TRBV21-1 and TRBJ2-5; TRBD2, the table's D call, was not compared with the DNA. TRBV21-1 is assigned pseudogene status. CDR3 length: 14 residues. The CDR3, as DNA: TGTGCCAGCAGCATCCGTAGTGGAGCGGAGACCCAGTACTTC. The encoded protein is CASSIRSGAETQYF.

The J gene is TRBJ2-1, the V gene TRBV27; TRBD2 matches at 8 bases. V lost 2 bases, J lost 7 bases, and 4 bases stayed unmatched. The V gene's germline CDR1 is MNHEY and CDR2 SMNVEV (reference sequence). This CDR3 region has 14 residues. The CDR3 spells CASSLVERGNEQFF. For the CDR3, the DNA is TGTGCCAGCAGTTTAGTAGAGCGGGGGAATGAGCAGTTCTTC.

V is TRBV29-1 and J is TRBJ1-1; D is unresolved. With 6 bases removed from V and 6 bases from J, the gap between germline ends came to 26 bases. Germline-derived CDR1 and CDR2 are SQVTM and ANQGSEA. This CDR3 has 16 amino acids. The CDR3, as DNA: TGCAGCGTACCCAAGACCCTCGGCTCTGTAGTCGCTGAAGCTTTCTTT. This codes for CSVPKTLGSVVAEAFF.

This chain uses TRBV5-1 with TRBJ1-4; weak D call: TRBD1 (5 bases). Trimming removed 4 bases at V and 6 bases at J, with 13 bases between. The germline V gene has CDR1 SGHRS and CDR2 YFSETQ. This CDR3 has 14 amino acids. The DNA for the CDR3 is TGCGCCAGCAGCCGAGCAGGGATGGATGAAAAACTGTTTTTT. Its protein product is CASSRAGMDEKLFF.

By share, this clone ranks as medium-sized. The chain combines TRBV5-1 with TRBJ2-6; the match to TRBD2 covers 7 bases. Germline assignment: CDR1 SGHRS and CDR2 YFSETQ. There are 16 residues in the CDR3. V gave up 4 bases and J gave up 1 base; unmatched junction bases: 5. The CDR3 loop is CASSPAGPSGANVLTF. The DNA of the CDR3 is TGCGCCAGCAGCCCAGCGGGGCCGTCTGGGGCCAACGTCCTGACTTTC.

This chain joins TRBV7-8 and TRBJ2-1; D remains unclear. The CDR3 is made up of 14 amino acids. Germline assignment: CDR1 SGHVS and CDR2 FQNEAQ. V shed 5 bases and J shed 1 base, with 9 bases lying between them. The chain's CDR3 is CASSTIRSYNEQFF. For the CDR3, the DNA is TGTGCCAGCAGCACCATAAGGTCCTACAATGAGCAGTTCTTC.

The gene calls are TRBV9 and TRBJ1-6; TRBD1 agrees at 10 bases. Germline lookup yields CDR1 SGDLS and CDR2 YYNGEE. The CDR3 has 14 amino acids. The ends lost 3 bases at V and 7 bases at J; junction bases unmatched: 1. CDR3 in amino acids: CASSGGQGNSPLHF. The DNA of the CDR3 is TGTGCCAGCAGCGGGGGACAGGGGAATTCACCCCTCCACTTT.

The chain joins TRBV2 to TRBJ2-5; 8 bases agree with TRBD1. Germline trimming cut 3 bases from V and 5 bases from J; bases unmatched to any gene: 8. Germline V gives CDR1 SNHLY, CDR2 FYNNEI. The CDR3 runs 15 residues. CDR3 region: CASSDRGQVSETQYF. CDR3 in DNA: TGTGCCAGCAGTGATAGGGGACAGGTCTCGGAGACCCAGTACTTC.

Only a few counts were recorded for this clone. This sequence joins TRBV5-1 and TRBJ2-7, with D unresolved. This CDR3 has 13 residues. Per germline, CDR1 SGHRS and CDR2 YFSETQ. The ends were cut back, 1 base at V and 1 base at J, with 6 bases in the middle. The CDR3 sequence is CASSLTVSYEQYF. The CDR3 nucleotides are TGCGCCAGCAGCTTGACAGTTTCCTACGAGCAGTACTTC. Using reference TRBV5-1 and TRBJ2-7 for the parts outside the CDR3, the full variable domain is KAGVTQTPRYLIKTRGQQVTLSCSPISGHRSVSWYQQTPGQGLQFLFEYFSETQRNKGNFPGRFSGRQFSNSRSEMNVSTLELGDSALYLCASSLTVSYEQYFGPGTRLTVT.

This clone was observed a few times. CDR3 DNA sequence: TGTGCCAGCAGCCGCCGGGAGCCAGCCTATGGCTACACCTTC. Its protein is CASSRREPAYGYTF. This chain links TRBV7-9 with TRBJ1-2, with unresolved D. The V and J ends lost 5 bases and 4 bases respectively, with 14 bases between them. Germline lookup yields CDR1 SEHNR and CDR2 FQNEAQ (reference sequence). This CDR3 contains 14 residues.

This clone turned up a few times. CDR3 in amino acids: CASSPIPDRSGKAFF. In nucleotides, the CDR3 is TGTGCCAGCAGCCCCATCCCAGACAGGTCGGGGAAAGCTTTCTTT. This rearrangement joins TRBV6-5 to TRBJ1-1; TRBD1 might be the D (6 bases). The germline V gene has CDR1 MNHEY and CDR2 SVGAGI. Trimming cost V 6 bases and J 9 bases, with 23 bases left between them. CDR3 length: 15 amino acids.

V and J are TRBV6-5 and TRBJ2-7; D is ambiguous. This CDR3 spans 11 amino acids. The V end lost 8 bases, the J end lost 4 bases, and 9 bases lay between the germline ends. Germline V gene lookup returns CDR1 MNHEY and CDR2 SVGAGI. The CDR3 region has the DNA TGTGCCAGCCAATGGGCGTACGAGCAGTACTTC. As protein: CASQWAYEQYF.